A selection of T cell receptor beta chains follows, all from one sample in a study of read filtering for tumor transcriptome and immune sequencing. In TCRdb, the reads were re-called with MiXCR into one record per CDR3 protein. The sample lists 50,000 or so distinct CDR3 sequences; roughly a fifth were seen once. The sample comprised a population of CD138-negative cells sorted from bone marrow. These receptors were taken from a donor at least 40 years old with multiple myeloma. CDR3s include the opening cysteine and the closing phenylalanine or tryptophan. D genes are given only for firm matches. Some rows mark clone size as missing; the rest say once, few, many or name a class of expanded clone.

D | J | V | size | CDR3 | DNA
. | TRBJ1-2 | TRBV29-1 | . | CSGGDAVGYTF | TGCAGCGGGGGGGATGCGGTTGGCTACACCTTC
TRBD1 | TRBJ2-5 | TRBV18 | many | CASLPGQGSETQHF | TGTGCCAGCTTACCGGGACAGGGGAGCGAGACCCAGCACTTC
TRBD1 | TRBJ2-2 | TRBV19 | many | CASSIRPGTGNTGELFF | TGTGCCAGTAGTATTCGGCCGGGGACAGGGAACACCGGGGAGCTGTTTTTT
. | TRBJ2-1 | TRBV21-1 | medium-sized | CASSKGVRDIGTSGPRHHYNEQFF | TGTGCCAGCAGCAAGGGGGTCCGGGACATCGGGACTAGCGGACCTCGACACCATTACAATGAGCAGTTCTTC
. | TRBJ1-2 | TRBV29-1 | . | CSVDSADGLGYGYTF | TGCAGCGTTGATTCGGCGGACGGACTAGGCTATGGCTACACCTTC
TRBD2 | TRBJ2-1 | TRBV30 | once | CAWILSGTSGVGEQSF | TGTGCCTGGATTCTTTCCGGGACTAGCGGGGTCGGTGAGCAGTCCTTC
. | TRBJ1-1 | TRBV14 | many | CASSHLSTGLKRNTEAFF | TGTGCCAGCAGCCACCTATCGACAGGACTAAAACGGAACACTGAAGCTTTCTTT
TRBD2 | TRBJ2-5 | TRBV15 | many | CATSRLPSGRYWQETQYF | TGTGCCACCAGCAGACTCCCCTCCGGGAGGTATTGGCAAGAGACCCAGTACTTC
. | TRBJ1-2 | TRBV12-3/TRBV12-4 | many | CASSLRVSGGYTF | TGTGCCAGCAGTTTACGGGTTTCTGGCGGCTACACCTTC
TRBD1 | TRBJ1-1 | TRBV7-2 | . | CASSPQGGTTEAFF | TGTGCCAGCAGCCCCCAAGGGGGCACAACTGAAGCTTTCTTT
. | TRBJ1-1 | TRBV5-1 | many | CASSFTGYTEAFF | TGCGCCAGCAGCTTCACTGGGTACACTGAAGCTTTCTTT
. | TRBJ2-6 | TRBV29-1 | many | CSVSPGTLISGANVLTF | TGCAGCGTTTCCCCGGGGACACTTATCTCTGGGGCCAACGTCCTGACTTTC
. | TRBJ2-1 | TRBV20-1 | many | CSARDLRNPNYNEQFF | TGCAGTGCTAGAGATCTCCGCAACCCCAACTACAATGAGCAGTTCTTC
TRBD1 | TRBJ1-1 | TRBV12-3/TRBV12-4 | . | CAGSATGGGEAFF | TGTGCCGGCAGTGCCACAGGGGGCGGTGAAGCTTTCTTT
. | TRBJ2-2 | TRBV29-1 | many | CSAAGPPGKNTGELFF | TGCAGCGCGGCGGGGCCGCCAGGGAAAAACACCGGGGAGCTGTTTTTT
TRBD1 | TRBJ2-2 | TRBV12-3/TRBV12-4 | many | CASSSGGRTGELFF | TGTGCCAGCAGTTCAGGGGGAAGGACCGGGGAGCTGTTTTTT
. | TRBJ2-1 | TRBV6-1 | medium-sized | CASEPYSYNEQFF | TGTGCCAGCGAGCCCTACAGCTACAATGAGCAGTTCTTC
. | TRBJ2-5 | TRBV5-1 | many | CASSLQQQETQYF | TGCGCCAGCAGCTTGCAACAGCAAGAGACCCAGTACTTC
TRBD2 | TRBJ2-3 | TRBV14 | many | CASSQRRGGRAPDTQYF | TGTGCCAGCAGCCAACGACGGGGCGGGAGGGCACCAGATACGCAGTATTTT
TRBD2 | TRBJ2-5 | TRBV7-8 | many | CASSLVGRGGGTQYF | TGTGCCAGCAGCTTAGTAGGACGGGGGGGGGGGACCCAGTACTTC
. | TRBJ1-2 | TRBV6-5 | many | CASSYTQAPARGYTF | TGTGCCAGCAGTTACACGCAGGCCCCAGCGAGGGGCTACACCTTC
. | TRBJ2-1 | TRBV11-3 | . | CASSVVIGTRGEQFF | TGTGCCAGCAGCGTAGTCATCGGGACACGGGGTGAGCAGTTCTTC
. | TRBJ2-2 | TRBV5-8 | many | CASSLTSAPGELFF | TGTGCCAGCAGCTTGACCTCCGCCCCCGGGGAGCTGTTTTTT
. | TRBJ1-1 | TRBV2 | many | CARGEAFF | TGTGCCAGGGGGGAAGCTTTCTTT
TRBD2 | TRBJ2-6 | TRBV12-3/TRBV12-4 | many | CASSLAPGLALGANVLTF | TGTGCCAGCAGTTTAGCCCCGGGACTAGCGTTGGGGGCCAACGTCCTGACTTTC
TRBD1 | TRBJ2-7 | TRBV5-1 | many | CASSPYGQASSYEQYF | TGCGCCAGCAGCCCCTACGGACAGGCGAGCTCCTACGAGCAGTACTTC
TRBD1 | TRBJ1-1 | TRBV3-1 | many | CASSRQGASRRTEAFF | TGTGCCAGCAGCCGACAGGGGGCTAGTAGAAGGACTGAAGCTTTCTTT
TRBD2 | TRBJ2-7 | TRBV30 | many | CAWNPRTSGSYEQYF | TGTGCCTGGAACCCACGGACTAGCGGGAGCTACGAGCAGTACTTC
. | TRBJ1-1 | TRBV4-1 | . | CASRTLMNTKAFF | TGCGCCAGCAGGACTCTCATGAACACTAAAGCTTTCTTT
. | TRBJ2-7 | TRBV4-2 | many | CASSQVGGVDPYEQYF | TGTGCCAGCAGCCAAGTAGGAGGCGTGGATCCCTACGAGCAGTACTTC
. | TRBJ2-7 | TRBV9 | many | CASSPTGGVSYEQYF | TGTGCCAGCAGCCCCACCGGGGGAGTTTCCTACGAGCAGTACTTC
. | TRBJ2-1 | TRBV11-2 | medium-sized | CASSLAGRGTYNEQFF | TGTGCCAGCAGCTTAGCCGGCAGGGGAACCTACAATGAGCAGTTCTTC
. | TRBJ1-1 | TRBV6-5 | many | CATKGPWNTEAFF | TGTGCCACCAAAGGACCGTGGAACACTGAAGCTTTCTTT
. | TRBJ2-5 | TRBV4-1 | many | CASSQGSTSDTNQETQYF | TGCGCCAGCAGCCAAGGCTCCACCTCCGACACTAATCAAGAGACCCAGTACTTC
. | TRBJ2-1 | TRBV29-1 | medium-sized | CSVVGGLHHGEQFF | TGCAGCGTTGTGGGGGGCCTTCACCACGGTGAGCAGTTCTTC
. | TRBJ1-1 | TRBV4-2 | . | CASSLIPGQPNTEAFF | TGTGCCAGCAGCCTCATCCCGGGACAACCGAACACTGAAGCTTTCTTT
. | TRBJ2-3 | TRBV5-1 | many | CASSRDGMEADTQYF | TGCGCCAGCAGCCGAGACGGGATGGAAGCAGATACGCAGTATTTT
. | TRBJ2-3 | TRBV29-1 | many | CSVDHRDTQYF | TGCAGCGTTGACCACCGAGATACGCAGTATTTT
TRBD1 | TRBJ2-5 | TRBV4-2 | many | CASSQSQGVIRGETQYF | TGTGCCAGCAGCCAATCACAGGGGGTAATACGGGGGGAGACCCAGTACTTC
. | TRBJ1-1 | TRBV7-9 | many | CASSLMKAEAFF | TGTGCCAGCAGCTTAATGAAGGCGGAAGCTTTCTTT
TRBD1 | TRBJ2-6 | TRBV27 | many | CASSFRQGNLGANVLTF | TGTGCCAGCAGTTTTAGACAGGGGAATTTAGGGGCCAACGTCCTGACTTTC
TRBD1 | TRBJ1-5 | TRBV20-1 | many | CSARSSGGGGGNQPQHF | TGCAGTGCTAGATCGTCAGGGGGAGGGGGCGGCAATCAGCCCCAGCATTTT
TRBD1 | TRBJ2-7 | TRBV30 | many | CAWEYRDSRPEQYF | TGTGCCTGGGAATACCGGGACAGCCGCCCCGAGCAGTACTTC
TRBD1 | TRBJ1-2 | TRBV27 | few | CASSLQGLGGYTF | TGTGCCAGCAGCCTACAGGGGCTTGGTGGCTACACCTTC
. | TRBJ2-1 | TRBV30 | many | CAWSRSLNEQFF | TGTGCCTGGAGTCGTAGCCTGAATGAGCAGTTCTTC
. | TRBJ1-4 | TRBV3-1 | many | CASRQRGGDEKLFF | TGTGCCAGCAGACAACGGGGAGGGGATGAAAAACTGTTTTTT
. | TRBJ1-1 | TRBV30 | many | CAWSVAESWNTEAFF | TGTGCCTGGAGTGTAGCGGAATCGTGGAACACTGAAGCTTTCTTT
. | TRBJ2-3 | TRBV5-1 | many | CASSLSPGDARGTDTQYF | TGCGCCAGCAGCTTGAGTCCGGGGGACGCGCGAGGCACAGATACGCAGTATTTT
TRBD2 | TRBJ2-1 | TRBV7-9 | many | CASSSTSFLSYNEQFF | TGTGCCAGCAGCTCGACTAGCTTTCTCTCCTACAATGAGCAGTTCTTC
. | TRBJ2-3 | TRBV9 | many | CASSAPSDPTDTQYF | TGTGCCAGCAGCGCCCCTAGCGACCCCACAGATACGCAGTATTTT
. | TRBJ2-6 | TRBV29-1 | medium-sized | CSVDLAAGANVLTF | TGCAGCGTTGACCTGGCGGCTGGGGCCAACGTCCTGACTTTC
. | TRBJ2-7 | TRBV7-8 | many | CASSQGGDEQYF | TGTGCCAGCAGCCAGGGGGGGGACGAGCAGTACTTC
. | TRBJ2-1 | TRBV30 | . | CAWSKRAYNEQFF | TGTGCCTGGAGCAAGCGGGCATACAATGAGCAGTTCTTC
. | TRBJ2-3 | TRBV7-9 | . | CASSSPRRPSTDTQYF | TGTGCCAGCAGCTCCCCCCGGCGCCCAAGCACAGATACGCAGTATTTT
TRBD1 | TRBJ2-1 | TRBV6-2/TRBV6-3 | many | CASKRTGTNEQFF | TGTGCCAGCAAACGGACAGGGACCAATGAGCAGTTCTTC